This T cell receptor beta chain was recorded in a study of cytomegalovirus exposure and HLA in healthy donors. Points from the study as a whole: The authors judged a highly shared variant cluster likely a sequencing artifact.

Trimming took 6 bases from V and 3 from J, leaving 9 bases between them. The CDR3 has 13 residues. Looked up from germline, CDR1 is SNHLY and CDR2 is FYNNEI. PCR was performed using 60 Vbeta and 13 Jbeta primers. Measured with immunoSEQ multiplex PCR; TCRdb has only the in-frame clones, and not every one. The sample consists of fewer than 250,000 clones, around three quarters of them appearing once. Worth noting for this clone: The antigen is undetermined.

The gene calls are TRBV2 and TRBJ1-5; D ambiguous. Sequencing was done on a sample of PBMCs. This sequence was found in a woman under 30 in good health and CMV-seronegative. The CDR3 bases are TGTGCCAGCAGCCCTAGATCCAATCAGCCCCAGCATTTT. Translating it yields CASSPRSNQPQHF. The full variable domain, in which reference TRBV2 and TRBJ1-5 provide the parts outside the CDR3, is EPEVTQTPSHQVTQMGQEVILRCVPISNHLYFYWYRQILGQKVEFLVSFYNNEISEKSEIFDDQFSVERPDGSNFTLKIRSTKLEDSAMYFCASSPRSNQPQHFGDGTRLSIL.